This T cell receptor (beta chain) is from a study of shared clonotypes between healthy human individuals. In the naive CD8 group, cells lacked CD45RO and were positively selected for CCR7, so terminally differentiated effector memory CD45RA+ cells were left out. Whole-study findings and limits: Generation probabilities of non-shared clonotypes were lower (relative to those shared by all four donors).

Replicate PCRs from sorted subsets contained roughly 200 ng DNA, which is 30,000 to 35,000 T cell genomes. Libraries were prepared by immunoSEQ multiplex PCR; TCRdb keeps only in-frame clonotypes and omits some of them. The sample records some 2.1 million clones, 93% being singletons. V was pared by 0 bases and J by 4 bases, with 10 bases between. Germline V gene lookup returns CDR1 SGHDT and CDR2 YYEEEE. The CDR3 is made up of 14 amino acids. A remark on this clone: The antigen remains unidentified.

The chain is built from TRBV5-6 and TRBJ1-2, with D maybe TRBD1 (6 bases). The clonotype comes from a man aged 18-30 years in good health. Some clones in this sample may be carry-over from other donors' samples. The sequenced sample consisted of naive CD8+ T cells from PBMCs. The CDR3 sequence is CASSLGQDIYGYTF. For the CDR3, the DNA is TGTGCCAGCAGCTTGGGACAGGACATCTATGGCTACACCTTC.